Following are 3 T cell receptor beta chains from one sample sequenced in a study of cytomegalovirus exposure and HLA in healthy donors. A multiplex PCR was run with 60 Vbeta primers and 13 Jbeta primers. Clones were sequenced by immunoSEQ multiplex PCR, and TCRdb holds only the in-frame ones, with some missing. The sample includes more than 95,000 clones, roughly a tenth of them seen just once. Sequenced material: PBMCs. The source of these receptors is a man between 35 and 55 years old in good health and CMV-seropositive.

CDR3 in amino acids: CASSTRDSYGYEQYF. The CDR3 DNA follows: TGTGCCAGCAGTACCCGGGACAGCTACGGCTACGAGCAGTACTTC. The rearrangement joins TRBV6-1 to TRBJ2-7; 7 bases fit TRBD1. The V gene's germline CDR1 is MNHNS and CDR2 SASEGT. The length of the CDR3 is 15 residues. J was trimmed by 3 bases and V by 5 bases; bases with no gene match: 10.

The rearrangement links TRBV14 to TRBJ2-1, with 7 bases fitting TRBD2. The V segment lost 1 base and the J segment 3 bases; nucleotides outside the gene matches: 3. CDR3 length: 15 residues. The germline V gene encodes CDR1 SGHDN and CDR2 FVKESK. CDR3 nucleotide sequence: TGTGCCAGCAGCCAAGCAATAGCGGGCTACAATGAGCAGTTCTTC. This translates into CASSQAIAGYNEQFF.

The chain uses TRBV7-9 and TRBJ1-1; D remains ambiguous. This CDR3 has 11 amino acids. Germline V gene lookup returns CDR1 SEHNR and CDR2 FQNEAQ (reference sequence). Trimming left V 6 bases short and J 6 bases short, with 8 bases between. The CDR3 protein is CASSERAEAFF. CDR3 in DNA: TGTGCCAGCAGTGAACGGGCTGAAGCTTTCTTT.